Measured by frequency, the clone carrying this T cell receptor (beta chain) is medium-sized (0.01 to 0.1%). The antigen is unknown. The sample originates from a study of human CD8 memory T cell subsets. Findings and limits, study-wide: In the comparison of repertoires, stem-like memory and precursor exhausted T cells overlapped only minimally.

Exhausted-like traits marked the TPEX cells, which were CCR7+ PD-1+ TIGIT+ early memory CD8+ T cells. PBMC were obtained from the buffy coats of healthy donors. Negative magnetic separation was used for the enrichment of total CD8+ T cells. The CDR3 runs 13 residues. Germline CDR1 and CDR2: SGHNT and YYREEE (reference sequence). UMI-labeled 5' RACE was used, and it produced the TCR beta libraries. Each CDR3 protein gets one entry in TCRdb, which reprocessed the 5' RACE reads and gives no DNA. The listing records roughly 5,000 distinct CDR3 sequences. V usage is TRBV5-4 and J usage is TRBJ2-1; the D call of TRBD1 rests on TCRdb alone, since no DNA is present to check it. This TCR was recovered from a human donor in good health. Input material: CD8+ T cells from PBMCs. CDR3 residues: CASSSTANNEQFF. The full variable domain, its missing parts supplied by reference TRBV5-4 and TRBJ2-1, is ETGVTQSPTHLIKTRGQQVTLRCSSQSGHNTVSWYQQALGQGPQFIFQYYREEENGRGNFPPRFSGLQFPNYSSELNVNALELDDSALYLCASSSTANNEQFFGPGTRLTVL.